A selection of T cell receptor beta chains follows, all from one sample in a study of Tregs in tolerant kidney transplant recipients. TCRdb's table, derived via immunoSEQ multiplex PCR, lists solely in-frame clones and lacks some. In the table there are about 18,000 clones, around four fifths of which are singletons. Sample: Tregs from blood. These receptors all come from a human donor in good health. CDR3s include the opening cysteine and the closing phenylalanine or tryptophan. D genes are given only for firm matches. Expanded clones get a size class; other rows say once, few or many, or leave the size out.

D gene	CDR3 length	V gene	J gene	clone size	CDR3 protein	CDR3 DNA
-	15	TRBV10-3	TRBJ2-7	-	CAITTGPRGAYEQYF	TGTGCCATAACTACAGGGCCGCGGGGCGCCTACGAGCAGTACTTC
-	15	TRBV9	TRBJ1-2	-	CASSPGGTRNYGYTF	TGTGCCAGCAGCCCTGGGGGCACAAGAAACTATGGCTACACCTTC
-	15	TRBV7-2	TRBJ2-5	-	CASSPSWLIQETQYF	TGTGCCAGCAGCCCTAGCTGGCTAATCCAAGAGACCCAGTACTTC
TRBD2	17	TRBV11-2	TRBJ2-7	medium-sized	CASSKGTSGFSSYEQYF	TGTGCCAGCAGCAAAGGGACTAGCGGGTTTAGCTCCTACGAGCAGTACTTC
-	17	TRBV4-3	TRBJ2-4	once	CASSQGKRTLAKNIQYF	TGCGCCAGCAGCCAAGGGAAAAGAACTCTTGCCAAAAACATTCAGTACTTC
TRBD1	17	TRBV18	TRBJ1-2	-	CASSPRQGRDYSDGYTF	TGTGCCAGCTCTCCTAGACAGGGGCGGGATTATTCGGATGGCTACACCTTC
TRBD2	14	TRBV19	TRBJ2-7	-	CASSSGLAGDEQYF	TGTGCCAGTAGCTCCGGACTAGCTGGGGACGAGCAGTACTTC
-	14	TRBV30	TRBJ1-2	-	CAWSVFGRNMGYTF	TGTGCCTGGAGTGTCTTTGGCAGGAATATGGGCTACACCTTC
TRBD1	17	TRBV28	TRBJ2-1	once	CVSRPNPGQGYHNKQFF	TGTGTCAGCAGGCCCAATCCGGGACAGGGGTACCACAATAAGCAGTTCTTC
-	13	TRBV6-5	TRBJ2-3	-	CASRGQGRDTQYF	TGTGCCAGCCGGGGGCAGGGGAGAGATACGCAGTATTTT
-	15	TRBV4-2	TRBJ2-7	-	CASSRARGGVYEQYF	TGTGCCAGCAGCCGAGCTCGAGGGGGAGTCTACGAGCAGTACTTC
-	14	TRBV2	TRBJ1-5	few	CASNTAHSNQPQHF	TGTGCCAGCAATACAGCACATAGCAATCAGCCCCAGCATTTT
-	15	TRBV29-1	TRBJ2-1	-	CSALRGQPTYNEQFF	TGCAGCGCCTTGCGGGGTCAACCGACCTACAATGAGCAGTTCTTC
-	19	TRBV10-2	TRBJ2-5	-	CASSDGGQGIIGRSETQYF	TGCGCCAGCAGTGATGGCGGGCAGGGTATAATCGGTCGGTCAGAGACCCAGTACTTC
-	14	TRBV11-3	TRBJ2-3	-	CASSLGQGKDTQYF	TGTGCCAGCAGCTTGGGGCAGGGGAAAGATACGCAGTATTTT
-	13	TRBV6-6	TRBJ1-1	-	CASTIQSNTEAFF	TGTGCCAGCACTATACAATCTAACACTGAAGCTTTCTTT
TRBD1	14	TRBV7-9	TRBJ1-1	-	CASNFFRQGKEAFF	TGTGCCAGCAACTTTTTTAGACAGGGGAAAGAAGCTTTCTTT
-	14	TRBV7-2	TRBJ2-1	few	CASSPDPRYNEQFF	TGTGCCAGCAGCCCCGACCCCCGCTACAATGAGCAGTTCTTC
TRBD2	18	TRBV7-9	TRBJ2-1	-	CASSLAWRLAGGNNEQFF	TGTGCCAGCAGCTTAGCGTGGAGACTAGCGGGGGGGAACAATGAGCAGTTCTTC
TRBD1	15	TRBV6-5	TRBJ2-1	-	CASRPTGGSYNEQFF	TGTGCCAGCAGACCAACAGGGGGATCCTACAATGAGCAGTTCTTC
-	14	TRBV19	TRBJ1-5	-	CASRGRGVNQPQHF	TGTGCCAGTAGAGGGAGGGGGGTAAATCAGCCCCAGCATTTT
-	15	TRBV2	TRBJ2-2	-	CASSQEATNTGELFF	TGTGCCAGCAGTCAGGAGGCAACTAACACCGGGGAGCTGTTTTTT